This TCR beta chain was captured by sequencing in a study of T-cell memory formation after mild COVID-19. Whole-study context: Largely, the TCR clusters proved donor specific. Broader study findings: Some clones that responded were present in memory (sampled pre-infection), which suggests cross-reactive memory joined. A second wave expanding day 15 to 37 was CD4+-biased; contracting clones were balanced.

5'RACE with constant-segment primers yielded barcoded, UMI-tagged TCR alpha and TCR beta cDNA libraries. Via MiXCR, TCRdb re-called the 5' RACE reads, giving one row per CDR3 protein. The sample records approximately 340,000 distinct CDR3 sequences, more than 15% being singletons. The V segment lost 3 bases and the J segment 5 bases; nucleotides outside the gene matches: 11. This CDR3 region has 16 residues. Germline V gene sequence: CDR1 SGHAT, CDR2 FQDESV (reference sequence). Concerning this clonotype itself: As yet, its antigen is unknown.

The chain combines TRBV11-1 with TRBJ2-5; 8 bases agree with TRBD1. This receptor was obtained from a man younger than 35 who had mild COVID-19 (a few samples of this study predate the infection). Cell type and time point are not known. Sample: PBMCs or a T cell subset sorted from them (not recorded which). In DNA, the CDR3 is TGTGCCAGCAGCTTCGGTATAGACAGGGGAGCGGAGACCCAGTACTTC. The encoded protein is CASSFGIDRGAETQYF.